One and the same sample provided the 24 T cell receptor beta chains below, sequenced in a study of T cells in Graves' hyperthyroidism and ophthalmopathy. Amplification of TCR beta CDR3 regions used RNA as the template. HTBI primers drove first-round RT-PCR of the TCR CDR3. Each CDR3 protein gets one entry after TCRdb re-called the multiplex PCR reads with MiXCR. The sample shows roughly 630,000 distinct CDR3 sequences, approximately 14% of them seen only once. Sequenced input: blood. Receptors originate from a woman aged 30 to 39 with Graves' hyperthyroidism.

About this clonotype: A read error may produce the germline difference seen at one junction end. J is TRBJ1-1 and V is TRBV7-2; weak D call: TRBD1 (6 bases). There are 15 residues in the CDR3. Germline V lookup: CDR1 SGHTA, CDR2 FQGNSA. The CDR3 sequence: CASSQLYREDTEAFF. DNA of the CDR3: TGCGCCAGCAGCCAATTATACAGGGAGGACACTGAAGCTTTCTTT.

This clonotype was counted between two and nine times. The V call is TRBV5-1, the J call TRBJ2-7; no reliable D call. This CDR3 comprises 14 residues. V shed 6 bases and J shed 0 bases, with 13 bases lying between them. CDR1 SGHRS and CDR2 YFSETQ come from the germline V gene. The CDR3 is CASKWTAGSYEQYF. CDR3 coding DNA: TGCGCCAGCAAATGGACGGCTGGCTCCTACGAGCAGTACTTC.

This clonotype came up many times. The chain links TRBV20-1 to TRBJ2-3; D unresolved. V dropped 4 bases and J dropped 1 base, with 9 bases sitting between them. The CDR3 is 13 residues long. The germline CDR1 and CDR2 sequences are DFQATT and SNEGSKA (reference sequence). Here the CDR3 reads CSAKQAGTDTQYF. CDR3 in DNA: TGCAGTGCTAAGCAGGCAGGCACAGATACGCAGTATTTT.

With regard to this clonotype: A read error is possible here, since a much larger clone lies one base away. The J gene is TRBJ2-5, the V gene TRBV2; D is unclear. The CDR3 sequence is 13 residues long. V was pared by 5 bases and J by 5 bases, with 12 bases between. Germline assignment: CDR1 SNHLY and CDR2 FYNNEI. CDR3 DNA: TGTGCCAGCAGTTTAACGGGTCCGGAGACCCAGTACTTC. This codes for CASSLTGPETQYF.

With respect to this clonotype: Possible read error: a much larger clone is one base away. The CDR3 bases are TGTGCCAGCAGTCGACCATTTAGCGGGAGCGACTACGAGCAGTACTTC. This encodes CASSRPFSGSDYEQYF. The V gene is TRBV27, the J gene TRBJ2-7; 9 bases are shared with TRBD2. Per the germline V gene, CDR1 is MNHEY and CDR2 is SMNVEV (reference sequence). The CDR3 is made up of 16 amino acids. Germline trimming cut 5 bases from V and 3 bases from J; bases unmatched to any gene: 11.

The rearrangement uses TRBV20-1 and TRBJ2-3, with D perhaps TRBD1 (6 bases). CDR1 is DFQATT, CDR2 SNEGSKA, per germline (reference sequence). Deletions cut 5 bases from V and 0 bases from J, with 12 bases between. This CDR3 spans 14 amino acids. CDR3 loop: CSARQEPSTDTQYF. The DNA for the CDR3 is TGCAGTGCTCGACAGGAGCCTAGCACAGATACGCAGTATTTT.

On this clonotype: This may arise from a read error, as a much more abundant clone is one base away. This rearrangement joins TRBV9 to TRBJ2-3, with 13 nucleotides matching TRBD2. This CDR3 is 17 amino acids long. CDR1 is SGDLS, CDR2 YYNGEE, per germline. CDR3 protein: CASSGTSGGTSTDMQYF. The CDR3 DNA sequence: TGTGCCAGCAGCGGGACTAGCGGGGGAACTAGCACAGATATGCAGTATTTT.

The chain uses TRBV6-2 or TRBV6-3 and TRBJ2-1, with 10 bases aligning to TRBD2. Germline V gene sequence: CDR1 MNHEY, CDR2 SVGEGT. This CDR3 has 13 amino acids. Germline trimming cut 8 bases from V and 9 bases from J; bases unmatched to any gene: 7. CDR3 sequence reads: CASYRRTSGEQFF. CDR3 DNA sequence: TGTGCCAGCTACCGTAGGACTAGCGGTGAGCAGTTCTTC.

In nucleotides, the CDR3 is TGTGCCAGCAGTGTTAACCGGGACAGGGAGTCTGGCTACACCTTC. It is translated as CASSVNRDRESGYTF. The chain combines TRBV2 with TRBJ1-2; 9 bases fit TRBD1. Germline CDR1 reads SNHLY; CDR2 reads FYNNEI. There are 15 residues in the CDR3. V lost 4 bases, J lost 7 bases, and 10 bases stayed unmatched.

The V call is TRBV7-9, the J call TRBJ2-2; D remains unclear. Germline loops: CDR1 SEHNR, CDR2 FQNEAQ (reference sequence). The CDR3 spans 14 residues. V lost 7 bases and J 2 bases, leaving 11 bases between the germline ends. DNA for the CDR3: TGTGCCAGCAACACCCCCCTTAACACCGGGGAGCTGTTTTTT. This translates into CASNTPLNTGELFF.

The chain combines TRBV24-1 with TRBJ2-1; D may be TRBD1 (5 bases). The V end lost 10 bases, the J end lost 12 bases, and 24 bases lay between the germline ends. The CDR3 contains 14 residues. Germline CDR1 is KGHDR and CDR2 is SFDVKD. The CDR3 loop is CATQRGQADSGQFF. CDR3 nucleotides: TGTGCCACTCAAAGGGGCCAGGCGGATTCGGGGCAGTTCTTC.

The chain uses TRBV7-9 and TRBJ2-7; TRBD2 aligns across 9 bases. The V segment lost 5 bases and the J segment 4 bases; nucleotides outside the gene matches: 15. Germline-derived CDR1 and CDR2 are SEHNR and FQNEAQ (reference sequence). The CDR3 consists of 17 residues. CDR3 residues: CASSPQLLAGVLYEQYF. The CDR3 bases are TGTGCCAGCAGCCCACAGCTTTTAGCGGGAGTTTTATACGAGCAGTACTTC.

Ten or more counts support this clonotype. The V call is TRBV4-1, the J call TRBJ2-1; TRBD2 agrees at 12 bases. The V gene's germline CDR1 is MGHRA and CDR2 YSYEKL. Unmatched junction bases numbered 1, after V lost 0 bases and J lost 4 bases. The CDR3 sequence is 16 residues long. The CDR3 loop reads CASSQDGTSGYNEQFF. In DNA, the CDR3 is TGCGCCAGCAGCCAAGACGGGACTAGCGGGTACAATGAGCAGTTCTTC.

The rearrangement uses TRBV7-9 and TRBJ2-1, with 9 bases fitting TRBD1. Germline V gives CDR1 SEHNR, CDR2 FQNEAQ (reference sequence). The J segment lost 5 bases and the V segment lost 4 bases, leaving 9 bases of the junction unmatched. The CDR3 runs 16 residues. The CDR3 DNA follows: TGTGCCAGCAGCTCCGCCACAGGGGGCACCAACAATGAGCAGTTCTTC. Encoded protein: CASSSATGGTNNEQFF.

This clonotype was seen ten or more times. This rearrangement joins TRBV28 to TRBJ2-5; no reliable D call. The germline CDR1 and CDR2 sequences are MDHEN and SYDVKM. The CDR3 runs to 14 residues. The germline V and J ends were trimmed by 5 bases and 4 bases, with 14 bases remaining between them. The CDR3 here is CASSDGITRETQYF. The CDR3 bases are TGTGCCAGCAGTGATGGGATAACAAGAGAGACCCAGTACTTC.

The V gene is TRBV27, the J gene TRBJ1-1; D unclear. V was cut by 5 bases and J by 4 bases, with 11 bases left in between. From germline, CDR1 is MNHEY and CDR2 SMNVEV (reference sequence). The CDR3 extends over 13 amino acids. CDR3 amino acids: CASSPTCRTEAFF. The CDR3 coding sequence is TGTGCCAGCAGTCCCACATGTCGCACTGAAGCTTTCTTT.

This clonotype was picked up a small number of times. The junction shows a germline mismatch at one end, possibly a read error. The chain carries TRBV7-9 and TRBJ2-7; 10 positions match TRBD2. Germline CDR1 is SEHNR and CDR2 is FQNEAQ (reference sequence). The CDR3 has 14 residues. This CDR3 is CASSLEREGYEQHF. CDR3 in DNA: TGTGCCAGCAGCTTGGAGCGGGAGGGCTACGAGCAGCACTTC. The full variable domain, its missing parts supplied by reference TRBV7-9 and TRBJ2-7, is DTGVSQNPRHKITKRGQNVTFRCDPISEHNRLYWYRQTLGQGPEFLTYFQNEAQLEKSRLLSDRFSAERPKGSFSTLEIQRTEQGDSAMYLCASSLEREGYEQHFGPGTRLTVT.

The chain combines TRBV14 with TRBJ2-2, with 11 bases matching TRBD2. Germline lookup yields CDR1 SGHDN and CDR2 FVKESK. The trim removed 0 bases at V and 2 bases at J, leaving 11 bases unmatched. The CDR3 has 20 amino acids. The CDR3 DNA follows: TGTGCCAGCAGCCAAGATGGGACTAGCGGAACATTGATAAACACCGGGGAGCTGTTTTTT. It yields the protein CASSQDGTSGTLINTGELFF.

There are many counts of this clonotype. The rearrangement uses TRBV5-5 and TRBJ2-7; D is possibly TRBD2 (5 bases). The germline V and J ends were trimmed by 2 bases and 2 bases, with 14 bases remaining between them. Germline V gene lookup returns CDR1 SGHKS and CDR2 YYEKEE (reference sequence). The CDR3 is 15 residues long. The CDR3 region is CASSFGFATTYEQYF. The DNA for the CDR3 is TGTGCCAGCAGCTTCGGTTTCGCGACTACCTACGAGCAGTACTTC.

Comment on this clonotype: This could be a read error, since a much larger clone is one nucleotide away. As the CDR3 is not closed by the conserved phenylalanine or tryptophan, this likely results from a read error. This chain uses TRBV12-3 or TRBV12-4 with TRBJ2-7, with 8 bases matching TRBD1. The CDR3 length is 15 residues. The V and J ends lost 6 bases and 2 bases, in that order; junction bases with no gene match: 9. CDR3 region: CASRWAGQGAYEQYL. DNA for the CDR3: TGTGCCAGCAGGTGGGCTGGACAGGGTGCCTACGAGCAGTACCTC.

This clonotype was picked up many times. The J gene is TRBJ2-7, the V gene TRBV27; 8 bases match TRBD1. The V gene's germline CDR1 is MNHEY and CDR2 SMNVEV (reference sequence). The trim removed 6 bases at V and 5 bases at J, leaving 9 bases unmatched. CDR3 length: 14 amino acids. CDR3 nucleotides: TGTGCCAGCAGCCCGGGACAGGTAGTCAACGAGCAGTACTTC. Translation gives CASSPGQVVNEQYF.

A few counts support this clonotype. A much larger clone is a single base away; this may be a read error. This chain joins TRBV2 and TRBJ2-1; D gene ambiguous. This CDR3 spans 13 amino acids. Deletions cut 4 bases from V and 2 bases from J, with 6 bases between. The germline V gene encodes CDR1 SNHLY and CDR2 FYNNEI. CDR3 sequence reads: CASSVTAYNEQFF. CDR3 bases: TGTGCCAGCAGTGTTACCGCCTACAATGAGCAGTTCTTC. The full variable domain, rest sourced from reference TRBV2 and TRBJ2-1, is EPEVTQTPSHQVTQMGQEVILRCVPISNHLYFYWYRQILGQKVEFLVSFYNNEISEKSEIFDDQFSVERPDGSNFTLKIRSTKLEDSAMYFCASSVTAYNEQFFGPGTRLTVL.

V and J are TRBV19 and TRBJ1-5; 8 bases are a match to TRBD1. The junction had 19 bases not matched to a gene; V was cut back by 5 bases and J by 1 base. Germline V gene sequence: CDR1 LNHDA, CDR2 SQIVND (reference sequence). The CDR3 is 20 amino acids. The CDR3 nucleotides are TGTGCCAGTAGTGCAGGGGGCCCTCTTACAGGGAGGTTAAGCAATCAGCCCCAGCATTTT. Translated: CASSAGGPLTGRLSNQPQHF.

This clonotype has only a few counts. J is TRBJ1-4 and V is TRBV20-1; D is undetermined. The CDR3 sequence is 14 residues long. Germline CDR1 and CDR2: DFQATT and SNEGSKA (reference sequence). The CDR3 sequence: CSADPEPRWEKLFF. DNA of the CDR3: TGCAGCGCCGACCCGGAACCACGCTGGGAAAAACTGTTTTTT.